This is a list of T cell receptor beta chains from one sample in a study of cytomegalovirus exposure and HLA in healthy donors. Assay: immunoSEQ multiplex PCR; the TCRdb copy retains only in-frame clones and omits some. The sample lists around 150,000 clones, almost 80% occurring once. The sequenced sample consisted of PBMCs. The receptor set was obtained from a woman younger than 45 in good health and CMV-seronegative. Each CDR3 is given with its conserved first and last residue.

v_gene	j_gene	CDR3aa
TRBV11-1	TRBJ2-1	CASSLPTGSLYNEQFF
TRBV4-1	TRBJ1-6	CASSPDGNSYNSPLHF
TRBV27	TRBJ2-3	CASRKQGGTDTQYF
TRBV7-8	TRBJ1-2	CASSLGQAGYGYTF
TRBV6-6	TRBJ2-7	CASSYAGTSSYEQYF
TRBV2	TRBJ2-5	CASGRTNQETQYF
TRBV9	TRBJ2-1	CASSARDSKYNEQFF
TRBV5-6	TRBJ2-5	CASSPGGRETQYF
TRBV9	TRBJ1-1	CASSQGPENTEAFF
TRBV4-1	TRBJ1-2	CASSQQYRDGYTF
TRBV4-3	TRBJ2-7	CASSQGWDRAIEQYF
TRBV7-9	TRBJ1-2	CASSLGGQGSNYGYTF
TRBV6-4	TRBJ2-5	CASSDSAGGPETQYF
TRBV6-6	TRBJ2-7	CASSRRGPYEQYF
TRBV9	TRBJ2-7	CASSVGGGGAPYEQYF
TRBV5-6	TRBJ1-1	CASTDRNTEAFF
TRBV5-6	TRBJ2-3	CASNNRGTDTQYF
TRBV7-9	TRBJ1-2	CASSPDREGYTF
TRBV5-1	TRBJ1-6	CASSPEVGNYNSPLHF
TRBV6-5	TRBJ2-3	CASSSSGGPDTQYF
TRBV5-1	TRBJ1-2	CASSLYPDTNYGYTF
TRBV2	TRBJ1-2	CASTGQDIRGYTF
TRBV2	TRBJ2-3	CASSDDLRSTDTQYF
TRBV13	TRBJ1-1	CASRIGEGTLNTEAFF
TRBV27	TRBJ1-2	CASSLGGAGYTF
TRBV7-3	TRBJ1-1	CASSSRGGRTEAFF
TRBV2	TRBJ1-1	CASSDRQREWDTEAFF
TRBV7-3	TRBJ1-1	CASSSGTVNTEAFF
TRBV29-1	TRBJ2-5	CSVEQQETQYF
TRBV6-5	TRBJ1-2	CASSSGTGNGYTF
TRBV7-7	TRBJ2-2	CASSLDRSGAGELFF
TRBV6-1	TRBJ2-7	CASRVTRDRVYEQYF
TRBV5-1	TRBJ1-6	CASSYGGGGRVLSLHF
TRBV5-1	TRBJ1-6	CASSSGQGRSPLHF
TRBV7-3	TRBJ1-6	CASSVRGGDSPLHF
TRBV18	TRBJ1-2	CASSPPDRAGYTF
TRBV5-1	TRBJ1-2	CASLGDRNYGYTF
TRBV11-1	TRBJ1-3	CASSLAGQFSGNTIYF
TRBV27	TRBJ1-5	CASSLRETNQPQHF
TRBV29-1	TRBJ1-2	CSVGGGPLLGYTF
TRBV29-1	TRBJ1-6	CSVGTGHTNSPLHF
TRBV10-3	TRBJ2-5	CAISDPGHPGGETQYF
TRBV30	TRBJ2-3	CAWRGRGGPDTQYF
TRBV6-1	TRBJ2-1	CASSPQRVSYNEQFF
TRBV5-4	TRBJ1-5	CASSLQGNNQPQHF
TRBV6-1	TRBJ2-3	CASSEDTGEDTQYF
TRBV5-1	TRBJ2-5	CASRDIQGDQETQYF
TRBV19	TRBJ2-1	CASSIISGGANNEQFF
TRBV6-5	TRBJ1-4	CASSFAINEKLFF
TRBV7-8	TRBJ2-1	CASSILARAEQFF
TRBV5-1	TRBJ1-1	CASSPDGVMNTEAFF
TRBV6-5	TRBJ1-2	CASSYTAGTGPGYTF
TRBV6-5	TRBJ1-2	CASSSAPSEKHYGYTF
TRBV5-6	TRBJ2-7	CASSRVTFEQYF
TRBV29-1	TRBJ1-4	CSVGDTRNEKLFF
TRBV5-1	TRBJ1-1	CASTRQGANEAFF
TRBV10-1	TRBJ1-6	CASSEPAGGGHSPLHF
TRBV4-3	TRBJ2-6	CASSQERGQAYSGANVLTF
TRBV5-1	TRBJ1-3	CASRSDRAAGNTIYF